The 14 T cell receptor beta chains given below trace back to one sample, sequenced in a study of OX40 agonist ivuxolimab in advanced cancers. Library prep was done by the immunoSEQ multiplex PCR assay. TCRdb mirrors the immuneACCESS table, restricted to in-frame sequences. Some clones are absent from its copies; in checked studies, under half trace to an unresolved V gene, and the reason for the others is unknown. In this sample the table shows about 93,000 clones, about 90% of which occur a single time. Roughly 0.5% of the sample belongs to the ten largest clones. Sample: CD4+ or CD8+ T cells sorted from blood, taken in a trial of the OX40 agonist ivuxolimab. The receptors were gathered from an adult with an advanced solid tumor such as melanoma, head and neck, liver or kidney cancer.

The chain is built from TRBV7-3 and TRBJ2-7; TRBD1 matches at 7 bases. Unmatched junction bases numbered 2, after V lost 4 bases and J lost 5 bases. The CDR3 covers 12 residues. From germline, CDR1 is SGHTA and CDR2 FQGTGA. CDR3 in amino acids: CASSYGTDEQYF. The DNA of the CDR3 is TGTGCCAGCAGCTACGGGACAGACGAGCAGTACTTC.

The chain has TRBV15 and TRBJ2-5; D may correspond to TRBD1 or TRBD2 (5 bases each). Germline V gives CDR1 LNHNV, CDR2 YYDKDF (reference sequence). V lost 0 bases, J lost 5 bases, and 10 bases lay in between. This CDR3 has 14 amino acids. The CDR3 is CATSRERGGETQYF. In nucleotides, the CDR3 is TGTGCCACCAGCAGAGAGAGGGGTGGGGAGACCCAGTACTTC.

This chain joins TRBV30 and TRBJ1-4; tentatively, D is TRBD1 (5 bases). The CDR3 is 13 residues long. Germline CDR1 GTSNPN, CDR2 SVGIG (reference sequence). The V end lost 1 base, the J end lost 7 bases, and 10 bases lay between the germline ends. The CDR3 here is CAWSGVRGEKLFF. Written as DNA, the CDR3 is TGTGCCTGGAGTGGTGTAAGGGGTGAAAAACTGTTTTTT.

The V and J genes are TRBV5-6 and TRBJ2-4; D might be TRBD1 or TRBD2, each matching 5 bases. The CDR3 covers 16 residues. CDR1 is SGHDT, CDR2 YYEEEE, per germline. V lost 0 bases and J 9 bases, leaving 19 bases between the germline ends. Here the CDR3 reads CASSLERDGPQGIQYF. The CDR3 region has the DNA TGTGCCAGCAGCTTGGAGAGGGACGGACCCCAGGGCATTCAGTACTTC.

The chain joins TRBV7-9 to TRBJ1-2; TRBD1 matches 7 bases. The CDR3 runs to 16 residues. Germline values: CDR1 SEHNR, CDR2 FQNEAQ (reference sequence). The J segment lost 4 bases and the V segment lost 8 bases, leaving 16 bases of the junction unmatched. The CDR3 loop is CASDPRQGAIGYGYTF. The CDR3 bases are TGTGCCAGCGACCCTCGACAGGGTGCTATTGGCTATGGCTACACCTTC.

The chain couples TRBV6-1 to TRBJ1-2; 8 nucleotides agree with TRBD1. The CDR3 is 15 amino acids. Germline V gene lookup returns CDR1 MNHNS and CDR2 SASEGT. The V gene end was trimmed by 3 bases and the J gene end by 5 bases; junction bases not matched to a gene: 8. CDR3 coding DNA: TGTGCCAGCAGTGAGGCAACAGGGGGTATTTATGGCTACACCTTC. This codes for CASSEATGGIYGYTF.

The CDR3 DNA sequence: TGCGCCAGCAGTTCCGGGACTAGCGACTCCTACGAGCAGTACTTC. Protein sequence: CASSSGTSDSYEQYF. V gene TRBV5-1 combines with J gene TRBJ2-7; 10 bases align to TRBD2. The germline V gene encodes CDR1 SGHRS and CDR2 YFSETQ. Germline trimming cut 5 bases from V and 0 bases from J; bases unmatched to any gene: 5. This CDR3 contains 15 residues.

The chain joins TRBV29-1 to TRBJ2-1, with D possibly TRBD2 on 5 matching bases. The V and J ends lost 4 bases and 0 bases respectively, with 10 bases between them. The germline CDR1 and CDR2 sequences are SQVTM and ANQGSEA. CDR3 length: 14 amino acids. CDR3 DNA sequence: TGCAGCGTTGCTAGCACGAGCTCCTACAATGAGCAGTTCTTC. This sequence encodes CSVASTSSYNEQFF.

The V and J genes are TRBV7-8 and TRBJ2-2; D is ambiguous. V lost 4 bases and J lost 5, with 17 bases in between. This CDR3 has 16 residues. The germline V gene encodes CDR1 SGHVS and CDR2 FQNEAQ. CDR3 protein: CASSSPLGLETGELFF. As DNA, the CDR3 is TGTGCCAGCAGCTCTCCCCTCGGTTTGGAAACCGGGGAGCTGTTTTTT.

This chain links TRBV28 with TRBJ2-7; 7 bases fit TRBD1. With 5 bases clipped from V and 3 bases from J, the junction kept 7 bases outside the gene matches. Germline CDR1 MDHEN, CDR2 SYDVKM. This CDR3 has 14 residues. The CDR3 region has the DNA TGTGCCAGCAGTCGCCCCGGGACAGACTACGAGCAGTACTTC. Translated: CASSRPGTDYEQYF.

The V call is TRBV27, the J call TRBJ2-7; the match to TRBD2 covers 12 bases. This CDR3 has 18 residues. With V trimmed by 2 bases and J by 2 bases, 10 bases remained unmatched. Germline V CDR1 and CDR2: MNHEY, SMNVEV (reference sequence). The DNA for the CDR3 is TGTGCCAGCAGTTTACGGTTGCCTAGCGGGAGGGAAACCTACGAGCAGTACTTC. The encoded protein is CASSLRLPSGRETYEQYF.

This clone was seen only once. The chain joins TRBV10-3 to TRBJ1-3; D gene ambiguous. There are 14 residues in the CDR3. In germline, CDR1 is ENHRY, CDR2 SYGVKD. With 2 bases removed from V and 4 bases from J, the gap between germline ends came to 9 bases. The CDR3 nucleotides are TGTGCCATCAGTGAGGGGTTCGAAGGAAACACCATATATTTT. This translates into CAISEGFEGNTIYF.

This chain uses TRBV19 with TRBJ2-3; 8 positions agree with TRBD2. The length of the CDR3 is 13 residues. With 7 bases clipped from V and 10 bases from J, the junction kept 10 bases outside the gene matches. The germline V gene encodes CDR1 LNHDA and CDR2 SQIVND (reference sequence). The CDR3 sequence is CASTHGTSNPQYF. The CDR3 bases are TGTGCCAGTACGCACGGGACTAGTAACCCGCAGTATTTT.

This chain links TRBV6-1 with TRBJ1-2, with a weak D call TRBD1 (6 bases). The CDR3 consists of 13 residues. Germline assignment: CDR1 MNHNS and CDR2 SASEGT. V gave up 5 bases and J gave up 8 bases, with 15 bases separating them. The CDR3 nucleotides read TGTGCCAGCAGTAATCGGGGGCGGGAAGGCTACACCTTC. As protein: CASSNRGREGYTF.